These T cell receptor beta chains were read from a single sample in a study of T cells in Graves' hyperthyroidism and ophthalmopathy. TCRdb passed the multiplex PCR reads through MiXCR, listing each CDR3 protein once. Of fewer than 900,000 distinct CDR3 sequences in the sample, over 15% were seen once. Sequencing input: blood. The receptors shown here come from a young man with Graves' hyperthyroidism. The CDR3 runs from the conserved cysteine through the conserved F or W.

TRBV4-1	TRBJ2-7	CASSQVGQKFYEQYF
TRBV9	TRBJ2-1	CASTVAGFPYNEQFF
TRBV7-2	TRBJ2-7	CASSTSTGFEQYF
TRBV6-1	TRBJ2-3	CASSVSRGFTDTQYF
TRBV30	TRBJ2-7	CAWSRTYEQYF
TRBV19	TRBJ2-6	CASSSRAGRSWGANVLTF
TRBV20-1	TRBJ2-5	CSARDRLAGLEETQYF
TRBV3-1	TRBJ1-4	CASSHSGPEEKLFF
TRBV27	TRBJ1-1	CASSLNRVTEAFF
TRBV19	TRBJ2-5	CASSTQVRETQYF
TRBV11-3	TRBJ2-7	CASSRRLAGALSYEQYF
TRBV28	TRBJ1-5	CASSLGQGALQPQHF
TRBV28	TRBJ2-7	CASDRGNYEQYF
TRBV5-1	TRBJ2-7	CASSVGTAISYEQYF
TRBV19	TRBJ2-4	CASSIIRNNVKNIQYF
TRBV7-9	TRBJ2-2	CASSFQYAQGEDTGELFF
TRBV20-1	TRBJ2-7	CSARVRGEDYEQYF
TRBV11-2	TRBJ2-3	CASSYPGHSIGASTDTQYF
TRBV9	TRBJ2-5	CASSSRQGSTQYF
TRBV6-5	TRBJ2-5	CASSYSSGIQETQYF
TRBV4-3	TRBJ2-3	CASSYGDGSDTQYF
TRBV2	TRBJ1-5	CASSESFRDTYQPQHF
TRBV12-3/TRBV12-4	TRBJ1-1	CASSLAIGNMNTEAFF
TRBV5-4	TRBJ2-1	CASSLMADYNEQFF
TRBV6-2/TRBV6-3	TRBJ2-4	CASKRPVGAKNIQYF
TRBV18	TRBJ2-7	CASSPWGQGGSYEQYF
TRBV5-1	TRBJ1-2	CASSPGTVWGYTF
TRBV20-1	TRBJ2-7	CSARTSGNPYEQYF
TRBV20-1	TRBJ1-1	CSASGDGGMNTEAFF
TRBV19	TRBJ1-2	CASSIGTGGWGYTF
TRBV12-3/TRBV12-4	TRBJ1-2	CASTGGRDPFYGYTF
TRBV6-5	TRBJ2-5	CASRGPGLAAQETQYF